This passage covers 20 T cell receptor beta chains from one sample sequenced in a study of cytomegalovirus exposure and HLA in healthy donors (dated by TCRdb to about 2017). The protocol used for the library was the immunoSEQ multiplex PCR assay. TCRdb took this table from immuneACCESS and kept in-frame rearrangements with V and J called. Such tables lack part of the clones; where checked against another copy, unresolved V genes explain under half of the gap, and the rest is unexplained. This sample comprises roughly 150,000 clones, around 82% of them detected only once. In total, the top ten clones hold 10% of the sample. The sample taken for sequencing was PBMCs. These receptors were collected from a man aged 25-40 years in good health and CMV-seropositive.

The chain uses TRBV5-4 and TRBJ2-5; D may be TRBD2 (6 bases). Germline V lookup: CDR1 SGHNT, CDR2 YYREEE (reference sequence). The CDR3 consists of 15 residues. V lost 0 bases, J lost 5 bases, and 14 bases lay in between. The DNA of the CDR3 is TGTGCCAGCAGCTTGGCCGGCGGGATAGGGGAGACCCAGTACTTC. Its protein product is CASSLAGGIGETQYF.

The chain recombines TRBV7-2 with TRBJ2-7; unclear D gene. The CDR3 is made up of 15 amino acids. Germline V lookup: CDR1 SGHTA, CDR2 FQGNSA. The V end lost 0 bases, the J end lost 0 bases, and 9 bases lay between the germline ends. CDR3 residues: CASSLAPLSSYEQYF. The CDR3 DNA follows: TGTGCCAGCAGCTTAGCCCCCCTCTCCTCCTACGAGCAGTACTTC.

This clone appeared once. V gene TRBV13 combines with J gene TRBJ2-7; tentative D call: TRBD2 (6 bases). V gave up 7 bases and J gave up 3 bases, with 10 bases separating them. CDR1 PRHDT and CDR2 FYEKMQ come from the germline V gene (reference sequence). The CDR3 length is 12 residues. The CDR3 nucleotides read TGTGCCAGCACGGTCGGGGGCTACGAGCAGTACTTC. It encodes CASTVGGYEQYF. Complete variable domain (other parts from reference TRBV13 and TRBJ2-7): AAGVIQSPRHLIKEKRETATLKCYPIPRHDTVYWYQQGPGQDPQFLISFYEKMQSDKGSIPDRFSAQQFSDYHSELNMSSLELGDSALYFCASTVGGYEQYFGPGTRLTVT.

The gene calls are TRBV14 and TRBJ2-1; D gene unclear. The germline V and J ends were trimmed by 1 base and 0 bases, with 10 bases remaining between them. The CDR3 has 16 amino acids. CDR1 SGHDN and CDR2 FVKESK come from the germline V gene. DNA of the CDR3: TGTGCCAGCAGCCAAGGTTTAGATCTCTCCTACAATGAGCAGTTCTTC. Protein sequence: CASSQGLDLSYNEQFF. The full variable domain, completed using reference TRBV14 and TRBJ2-1, is EAGVTQFPSHSVIEKGQTVTLRCDPISGHDNLYWYRRVMGKEIKFLLHFVKESKQDESGMPNNRFLAERTGGTYSTLKVQPAELEDSGVYFCASSQGLDLSYNEQFFGPGTRLTVL.

This clone showed up just once. The chain is built from TRBV5-6 and TRBJ2-7; D perhaps matches TRBD1 (5 bases). In germline, CDR1 is SGHDT, CDR2 YYEEEE. V was pared by 4 bases and J by 4 bases, with 9 bases between. The CDR3 consists of 12 residues. CDR3 DNA: TGTGCCAGCAGCGTCACAGGATACGAGCAGTACTTC. Amino acid sequence: CASSVTGYEQYF.

This clone has only a few counts. The V gene is TRBV19, the J gene TRBJ1-1, with 7 positions matching TRBD1. Germline-derived CDR1 and CDR2 are LNHDA and SQIVND (reference sequence). Unmatched junction bases numbered 4, after V lost 10 bases and J lost 5 bases. The CDR3 covers 11 residues. In DNA form, the CDR3 reads TGTGCCACCAAACAGGGGACTGAAGCTTTCTTT. Translated, it gives CATKQGTEAFF.

J is TRBJ1-5 and V is TRBV6-6, with 7 bases that match TRBD1. The CDR3 sequence is 15 residues long. After removal of 2 bases from V and 7 bases from J, the junction contained 8 bases not matched to a gene. Germline V gene lookup returns CDR1 MNHNY and CDR2 SVGAGI (reference sequence). CDR3: CASSYLTGELQPQHF. CDR3 DNA: TGTGCCAGCAGTTACCTCACAGGGGAACTCCAGCCCCAGCATTTT.

This chain uses TRBV29-1 with TRBJ2-3; D is unresolved. CDR1 is SQVTM and CDR2 is ANQGSEA in the germline V gene. Trimming pared 5 bases from V and 5 bases from J, leaving 20 bases between. CDR3 length: 15 amino acids. The CDR3 DNA is TGCAGCGTTCTTAAAGACGGCGGATCCGGAGATACGCAGTATTTT. This gives the protein CSVLKDGGSGDTQYF.

The chain joins TRBV7-9 to TRBJ2-1, with D possibly being TRBD1 (6 bases). The CDR3 is 15 residues long. The V end lost 5 bases, the J end lost 5 bases, and 16 bases lay between the germline ends. The germline gives CDR1 SEHNR, CDR2 FQNEAQ (reference sequence). The chain's CDR3 is CASSITRDTNNEQFF. CDR3 sequence (DNA): TGTGCCAGCAGCATAACCCGGGACACCAACAATGAGCAGTTCTTC.

The chain employs TRBV2 and TRBJ2-7; weak D call: TRBD2 (6 bases). Deletions cut 1 base from V and 5 bases from J, with 15 bases between. Per the germline V gene, CDR1 is SNHLY and CDR2 is FYNNEI. The CDR3 spans 15 residues. The DNA of the CDR3 is TGTGCCAGCAGTGAAGGCAGGAGGGGCAAGAACGAGCAGTACTTC. This codes for CASSEGRRGKNEQYF.

The V call is TRBV6-6, the J call TRBJ1-2, with D possibly matching TRBD1 (6 bases). Trimming removed 2 bases at V and 3 bases at J, with 16 bases between. The CDR3 has 16 amino acids. Germline V gene sequence: CDR1 MNHNY, CDR2 SVGAGI (reference sequence). CDR3 nucleotides: TGTGCCAGCAGTTACACGGGGACACCTACCTACTATGGCTACACCTTC. Translation: CASSYTGTPTYYGYTF.

The chain links TRBV5-1 to TRBJ1-2; TRBD1 aligns across 10 bases. The V gene's germline CDR1 is SGHRS and CDR2 YFSETQ. The J segment lost 4 bases and the V segment lost 3 bases, leaving 12 bases of the junction unmatched. The length of the CDR3 is 17 residues. DNA of the CDR3: TGCGCCAGCAGCTCGACACACCGGGACAGGGGAGCCTATGGCTACACCTTC. It is translated as CASSSTHRDRGAYGYTF.

This clone was counted only a few times. The chain couples TRBV25-1 to TRBJ1-2, with D maybe TRBD1 (6 bases). In germline, CDR1 is MGHDK, CDR2 SYGVNS. Trimming took 6 bases from V and 3 from J, leaving 8 bases between them. The CDR3 runs 12 residues. Here the CDR3 reads CASREGDYGYTF. CDR3 in DNA: TGTGCCAGCAGAGAGGGGGACTATGGCTACACCTTC.

Written as DNA, the CDR3 is TGTGCCAGCAGCTCAACAGGGATTGAGCAGTACTTC. Translating gives CASSSTGIEQYF. J is TRBJ2-7 and V is TRBV7-6; possible D gene TRBD1, 6 bases. V shed 4 bases and J shed 7 bases, with 11 bases lying between them. Germline V CDR1 and CDR2: SGHVS, FNYEAQ. CDR3 length: 12 residues.

V is TRBV7-6 and J is TRBJ2-7; no clear D gene. V shed 5 bases and J shed 0 bases, with 17 bases lying between them. Germline-derived CDR1 and CDR2 are SGHVS and FNYEAQ. This CDR3 is built from 16 residues. CDR3 sequence reads: CASSPLPISGSYEQYF. CDR3 coding DNA: TGTGCCAGCAGCCCGCTCCCCATTTCAGGCTCCTACGAGCAGTACTTC.

The genes are TRBV2 and TRBJ2-3, with a weak D call TRBD1 (5 bases). The CDR3 length is 9 residues. The germline V gene has CDR1 SNHLY and CDR2 FYNNEI. V gave up 8 bases and J gave up 8 bases, with 5 bases separating them. In DNA, the CDR3 is TGTGCCAGCGGGGCTACGCAGTATTTT. Protein sequence: CASGATQYF. Full variable domain (rest looked up from reference TRBV2 and TRBJ2-3): EPEVTQTPSHQVTQMGQEVILRCVPISNHLYFYWYRQILGQKVEFLVSFYNNEISEKSEIFDDQFSVERPDGSNFTLKIRSTKLEDSAMYFCASGATQYFGPGTRLTVL.

This clone was observed a few times. The CDR3 reads CASSFWPKMGELFF. DNA of the CDR3: TGTGCCAGCAGTTTCTGGCCAAAGATGGGGGAGCTGTTTTTT. This sequence joins TRBV28 and TRBJ2-2; D remains unclear. Per germline, CDR1 MDHEN and CDR2 SYDVKM. The CDR3 spans 14 residues. V gave up 3 bases and J gave up 8 bases, with 13 bases separating them.

CDR3 residues: CASSVYRDWSYEQYF. In nucleotides, the CDR3 is TGTGCCAGCAGCGTATACCGGGATTGGTCCTACGAGCAGTACTTC. V is TRBV9 and J is TRBJ2-7; D possibly corresponds to TRBD2 (5 bases). V lost 1 base, J lost 1 base, and 12 bases lay in between. This CDR3 has 15 amino acids. The germline gives CDR1 SGDLS, CDR2 YYNGEE.

The chain recombines TRBV4-2 with TRBJ1-2; 9 positions match TRBD1. CDR1 and CDR2 from the germline V gene are LGHNA and YNFKEQ. The V segment lost 1 base and the J segment 1 base; nucleotides outside the gene matches: 7. The CDR3 is 17 residues long. CDR3 loop: CASSQGFRDRDNYGYTF. The DNA of the CDR3 is TGTGCCAGCAGCCAAGGATTTCGGGACAGGGATAACTATGGCTACACCTTC.

V is TRBV14 and J is TRBJ2-1, with D maybe TRBD2 (6 bases). CDR1 is SGHDN, CDR2 FVKESK, per germline. Trimming removed 1 base from V and 8 bases from J, with 12 bases in between. CDR3 length: 14 residues. CDR3 bases: TGTGCCAGCAGCCAAGGGGACTCCCACGATGAGCAGTTCTTC. Encoded protein: CASSQGDSHDEQFF.